Below are 21 T cell receptor beta chains sequenced from a single sample in a study of cytomegalovirus exposure and HLA in healthy donors (dated by TCRdb to 2017 to 2019). Library preparation employed the immunoSEQ multiplex PCR assay. A mixture of 60 forward primers for TCR Vbeta segments and 13 reverse primers for TCR Jbeta segments was used in the multiplex PCR. Sourced from immuneACCESS, this table was stored by TCRdb with only in-frame sequences that have V and J called. A share of the clones is absent; for the studies checked, an unresolved V gene accounts for under half, and the remainder has no known explanation. This sample has fewer than 110,000 clones in its table, and around 85% of those were observed once. The ten largest clones take up around 3.9% of the sample. The specimen was PBMCs. Every receptor here comes from a young man in good health and CMV-seronegative.

The J gene is TRBJ2-2, the V gene TRBV7-8; tentatively, D is TRBD2 (6 bases). CDR1 is SGHVS and CDR2 is FQNEAQ in the germline V gene. CDR3 length equals 20 residues. Trimming took off 2 bases at V and 5 bases at J, with 27 bases between the two ends. The CDR3 is CASSLSRGATGLGKTGELFF. Here the CDR3 DNA reads TGTGCCAGCAGCTTATCACGCGGGGCTACAGGACTGGGAAAGACCGGGGAGCTGTTTTTT.

This chain links TRBV7-6 with TRBJ2-3; D perhaps matches TRBD2 (6 bases). Trimming removed 5 bases at V and 2 bases at J, with 14 bases between. Germline V gene sequence: CDR1 SGHVS, CDR2 FNYEAQ. This CDR3 region has 15 residues. CDR3 DNA sequence: TGTGCCAGCAGCCGAAGACTAGATCCCACAGATACGCAGTATTTT. It is translated as CASSRRLDPTDTQYF.

CDR3 DNA: TGTGCCACCAGCAGGGGCAGGGTTGCTGAAGCTTTCTTT. It yields the protein CATSRGRVAEAFF. The V gene is TRBV15, the J gene TRBJ1-1; D is perhaps TRBD1 (5 bases). Germline V gene data show CDR1 as LNHNV and CDR2 as YYDKDF (reference sequence). The CDR3 contains 13 residues. Trimming stripped 3 bases from V and 6 bases from J, with 11 bases between.

The sample holds a few counts of this clone. This chain uses TRBV5-1 with TRBJ1-2; D possibly corresponds to TRBD1 (5 bases). The CDR3 extends over 13 amino acids. Germline assignment: CDR1 SGHRS and CDR2 YFSETQ. V shed 1 base and J shed 4 bases, with 8 bases lying between them. CDR3 DNA: TGCGCCAGCAGCTTGAACACAGGCTATGGCTACACCTTC. Translating it yields CASSLNTGYGYTF.

This clone is a singleton in its sample. The chain employs TRBV9 and TRBJ2-5; no clear D gene. The length of the CDR3 is 13 residues. The germline gives CDR1 SGDLS, CDR2 YYNGEE. V lost 1 base and J lost 0, with 4 bases in between. As DNA, the CDR3 is TGTGCCAGCAGCGTATCCAACCAAGAGACCCAGTACTTC. Translated: CASSVSNQETQYF.

This rearrangement joins TRBV27 to TRBJ1-2; 8 nucleotides match TRBD1. The CDR3 consists of 15 residues. Germline V gene lookup returns CDR1 MNHEY and CDR2 SMNVEV (reference sequence). The V and J ends lost 5 bases and 4 bases, in that order; junction bases with no gene match: 9. The CDR3 protein is CASSPRTGSSYGYTF. As DNA, the CDR3 is TGTGCCAGCAGTCCGAGGACAGGGAGTTCCTATGGCTACACCTTC.

The rearrangement joins TRBV5-6 to TRBJ2-1; 12 positions agree with TRBD2. The V gene end was trimmed by 4 bases and the J gene end by 0 bases; junction bases not matched to a gene: 2. The V gene's germline CDR1 is SGHDT and CDR2 YYEEEE. The CDR3 is made up of 16 amino acids. The CDR3 protein is CASSQGLAGSYNEQFF. DNA of the CDR3: TGTGCCAGCAGCCAGGGACTAGCGGGCTCCTACAATGAGCAGTTCTTC.

V is TRBV11-2 and J is TRBJ1-2; D gene uncertain. V lost 4 bases to trimming and J lost 6 bases, with 15 bases between them. The CDR3 is 14 amino acids. Germline V gene sequence: CDR1 SGHAT, CDR2 FQNNGV. This chain's CDR3 is CASSSPRSPHGYTF. The CDR3 DNA reads TGTGCCAGCAGCTCACCAAGGAGTCCCCATGGCTACACCTTC.

This clone was counted once. This chain links TRBV25-1 with TRBJ1-1; tentatively, D is TRBD1 (5 bases). The V gene lost 6 bases and the J gene lost 8 bases, with 10 bases spanning the gap. From germline, CDR1 is MGHDK and CDR2 SYGVNS. The CDR3 runs 11 residues. This CDR3 is CASRIGAEAFF. For the CDR3, the DNA is TGTGCCAGCAGGATAGGGGCAGAAGCTTTCTTT.

V is TRBV29-1 and J is TRBJ2-1, with D possibly matching TRBD1 (7 bases). Trimming stripped 4 bases from V and 6 bases from J, with 10 bases between. The CDR3 totals 12 residues. Germline V gives CDR1 SQVTM, CDR2 ANQGSEA. CDR3 coding DNA: TGCAGCGTTGGCCAGGGGGGCAATGAGCAGTTCTTC. Its translation is CSVGQGGNEQFF.

V usage is TRBV29-1 and J usage is TRBJ2-3; D is unresolved. The V and J ends lost 6 bases and 6 bases respectively, with 19 bases between them. Germline values: CDR1 SQVTM, CDR2 ANQGSEA. CDR3 length equals 14 residues. CDR3 sequence reads: CSVALGGSSDTQYF. CDR3 nucleotide sequence: TGCAGCGTCGCCTTAGGCGGATCTTCGGATACGCAGTATTTT.

Notes on this clone: Other nucleotide sequences in the sample specify the same CDR3. This sequence joins TRBV4-1 and TRBJ2-7; no reliable D call. This CDR3 is built from 15 residues. Germline V gene lookup returns CDR1 MGHRA and CDR2 YSYEKL. With 1 base removed from V and 0 bases from J, the gap between germline ends came to 10 bases. The CDR3 sequence: CASSQVSWSSYEQYF. The CDR3, as DNA: TGCGCCAGCAGCCAAGTGTCCTGGAGCTCCTACGAGCAGTACTTC.

This clone came up once. This chain uses TRBV14 with TRBJ2-5; 12 bases fit TRBD1. CDR1 SGHDN and CDR2 FVKESK come from the germline V gene. The CDR3 contains 12 residues. Trimming at V came to 3 bases and at J to 12 bases, leaving 2 bases not matched to a gene. CDR3 nucleotide sequence: TGTGCCAGCAGCCACGGGACAGGGGGCGAGTACTTC. It specifies CASSHGTGGEYF.

J is TRBJ2-1 and V is TRBV7-8; the D gene is possibly TRBD2 (6 bases). This CDR3 is 16 amino acids long. V lost 5 bases, J lost 5 bases, and 19 bases lay in between. Germline assignment: CDR1 SGHVS and CDR2 FQNEAQ. The CDR3 loop is CASSPRGLTADNEQFF. The DNA of the CDR3 is TGTGCCAGCAGCCCCCGGGGACTCACCGCCGACAATGAGCAGTTCTTC.

CDR3 amino acids: CASSVALGGLQETQYF. Here the CDR3 DNA reads TGTGCCAGCAGCGTAGCTCTTGGGGGACTACAAGAGACCCAGTACTTC. The chain combines TRBV9 with TRBJ2-5, with 7 bases that match TRBD2. J was trimmed by 2 bases and V by 0 bases; bases with no gene match: 7. Germline V gene lookup returns CDR1 SGDLS and CDR2 YYNGEE. The CDR3 is 16 residues long.

The chain joins TRBV5-4 to TRBJ2-2; 14 bases align to TRBD2. Losses at the gene ends were 0 bases for V and 0 bases for J; bases not matched to a gene: 1. Germline V CDR1 and CDR2: SGHNT, YYREEE (reference sequence). This CDR3 has 18 amino acids. The CDR3 nucleotides read TGTGCCAGCAGCTTGGGACTAGCGGGGGGGACGAACACCGGGGAGCTGTTTTTT. The encoded protein is CASSLGLAGGTNTGELFF.

V usage is TRBV11-2 and J usage is TRBJ1-2; D may be TRBD1 (6 bases). The V end was cut by 3 bases, the J end by 4 bases, with 15 bases between. This CDR3 has 15 residues. CDR1 is SGHAT and CDR2 is FQNNGV in the germline V gene. CDR3 residues: CASSFRGVGGYGYTF. The DNA of the CDR3 is TGTGCCAGCAGCTTTCGGGGGGTAGGGGGCTATGGCTACACCTTC.

The genes are TRBV2 and TRBJ2-1, with D unresolved. Germline V gene data show CDR1 as SNHLY and CDR2 as FYNNEI. The length of the CDR3 is 13 residues. V was shortened by 3 bases and J by 15 bases, with 18 bases between the two germline ends. This CDR3 is CASSDRRSDRRFF. The CDR3 DNA follows: TGTGCCAGCAGTGATCGAAGGAGTGATCGACGGTTCTTC.

V gene TRBV5-4 combines with J gene TRBJ2-5; the D is unclear. The CDR3 is made up of 15 amino acids. Trimming stripped 0 bases from V and 2 bases from J, with 11 bases between. Germline assignment: CDR1 SGHNT and CDR2 YYREEE (reference sequence). DNA for the CDR3: TGTGCCAGCAGCTTGGGGGCGAGTGGGCAAGAGACCCAGTACTTC. This encodes CASSLGASGQETQYF. The variable domain in full, completed from reference TRBV5-4 and TRBJ2-5, reads ETGVTQSPTHLIKTRGQQVTLRCSSQSGHNTVSWYQQALGQGPQFIFQYYREEENGRGNFPPRFSGLQFPNYSSELNVNALELDDSALYLCASSLGASGQETQYFGPGTRLLVL.

This chain uses TRBV6-5 with TRBJ1-5; D is uncertain. Germline CDR1 and CDR2: MNHEY and SVGAGI. The CDR3 runs 14 residues. The ends were cut back, 0 bases at V and 4 bases at J, with 7 bases in the middle. The CDR3 sequence: CASSYSGSNQPQHF. Here the CDR3 DNA reads TGTGCCAGCAGTTACTCGGGCAGTAATCAGCCCCAGCATTTT.

This chain connects TRBV11-3 to TRBJ2-7; 7 positions match TRBD1. The germline gives CDR1 SGHNT, CDR2 YENEEA. V was clipped by 2 bases and J by 5 bases; unmatched bases: 3. The CDR3 covers 13 residues. The CDR3 DNA reads TGTGCCAGCAGCTTAAGAGGGGGCAACGAGCAGTACTTC. Translating it yields CASSLRGGNEQYF.